This T cell receptor (beta chain) was sequenced during a study of blood T cell repertoires in COVID-19 (dated by TCRdb to 2018 to 2020). Regarding the complete study: The collaborator samples originated in the United States, Italy and Spain and spanned the acute and convalescent phases of COVID-19. The material from the prospective study consisted of cDNA or gDNA derived from T cells, B-cell-depleted T cells, or PBMCs. The dataset comprised deeply sampled blood TCRbeta repertoires from subjects exposed to, actively infected with, or recovered from COVID-19. The repertoires were released in a freely available public database meant as a resource for research on the immune response to SARS-CoV-2. Samples came from the ongoing ImmuneRACE study (first 160 participants) plus 1,254 subjects from 6 global collaborators. Sample metadata almost always included a de-identified subject ID, COVID-19 status, age in years and sex. Where HLA class I and class II types were available, the types were taken from metadata supplied by the sample provider, not from assay-based typing. The paper's findings and limits, for the study overall: The quantity of clinical and demographic metadata differed by source and by participant and was supplied without curation.

TCRbeta CDR3 regions were amplified from genomic DNA using the immunoSEQ Assay, a bias-controlled multiplex PCR. Per the source publication's procedure: Nucleated cell counts per sample were estimated from amplification of reference gene primers within the assay. Sequence reads were collapsed and filtered to measure the absolute abundance of every unique TCRbeta CDR3 rearrangement. For each sample, productive Simpson clonality was calculated as the square root of Simpson's diversity index across productive rearrangements. The table was pulled from immuneACCESS by TCRdb, which kept in-frame rearrangements only. Such tables lose some clones; where checked, under half of the loss comes from unresolved V genes, and the rest has no known cause. V and J calls and clone size are those listed in that table; D and trimming were worked out from the DNA. This sample holds under 250,000 clones; 80% to 95% were observed only once. About 0.8% of the sample rests with the top ten.

One collaborating source in Seattle enrolled patients during active infection and followed them longitudinally through the course of disease. The collaborating institutions used their own protocols to collect whole blood in K2EDTA tubes. For TCRbeta analysis, collaborators shipped samples in one of three forms: frozen whole blood, isolated PBMCs, or DNA extracted from either of those sample types. Points on this clone: There is no known antigen for this receptor. One base away there is no much larger clone; base qualities are not given.

Sequencing was carried out using peripheral blood. The sequence was obtained from a man aged 55 to 69 with COVID-19, enrolled during active disease.

The DNA sequence follows: TGTGCCAGCAGTGAAGGGGACAGAAATGGCTACACCTTC. Translated, this gives CASSEGDRNGYTF. The V and J genes are TRBV6-1 and TRBJ1-2, with 7 central nucleotides matching TRBD1. The germline V gene provides CDR1 MNHNS and CDR2 SASEGT. The CDR3 starts with the cysteine, ends with the phenylalanine, and has 13 residues. CDR3 DNA is the only sequence kept; it has 39 bases, read in frame from the first base. Compared with germline, V lacks 1 base and J lacks 6 bases; bases without a gene match: 2.